This TCR beta chain was captured in a study of T-cell memory formation after mild COVID-19. Germline assignment: CDR1 MGHRA and CDR2 YSYEKL. The CDR3 extends over 16 amino acids. Trimming at V came to 4 bases and at J to 3 bases, leaving 8 bases not matched to a gene. Using its own MiXCR run on the 5' RACE reads, TCRdb lists one record per CDR3 protein. The sample has some 86,000 distinct CDR3 sequences, 20% to 30% seen once. This clonotype was found a few times. The chain employs TRBV4-1 and TRBJ1-2, with 10 positions matching TRBD1. This receptor was taken from a man younger than 30 who had mild COVID-19 (a few samples of this study predate the infection). Cell type and time point are not known. The sample was PBMCs or a T cell subset sorted from them (not recorded which). This CDR3 is CASSPPSGQGDYGYTF. The CDR3 DNA sequence: TGCGCCAGCAGCCCACCTAGTGGACAGGGGGACTATGGCTACACCTTC.